This is a list of T cell receptor beta chains from one sample in a study of OX40 agonist ivuxolimab in advanced cancers. The method was immunoSEQ multiplex PCR; TCRdb's version includes in-frame clones alone and lacks a portion of them. In the table there are tens of thousands of clones, 75% to 90% of which are singletons. The material sequenced was CD4+ or CD8+ T cells sorted from blood, taken in a trial of the OX40 agonist ivuxolimab. The source of these receptors is an adult with an advanced solid tumor such as melanoma, head and neck, liver or kidney cancer. The conserved cysteine and the conserved F or W are not part of the CDR3 here. D genes are given only for firm matches.

d_gene	v_gene	j_gene	CDR3aa
TRBD1	TRBV29-1	TRBJ2-7	SVHLQGARGGEQY
.	TRBV5-1	TRBJ2-1	ASSLGLAGHNEQF
TRBD2	TRBV9	TRBJ2-7	ASSVGLAGGYSYEQY
.	TRBV4-2	TRBJ2-2	ASSQEAGLNTGELF
TRBD1	TRBV30	TRBJ1-1	AWSGKGQFNTEAF
.	TRBV19	TRBJ2-7	ASSDRDFYEQY
.	TRBV6-6	TRBJ2-5	ASSLRGGGLRETQY
TRBD1	TRBV9	TRBJ1-6	ASSVEGQGESPLH
.	TRBV11-1	TRBJ2-3	ASSLIRNVADTQY
.	TRBV25-1	TRBJ2-5	ASSESSGGRGTQY
.	TRBV20-1	TRBJ2-7	SATPANEQY
TRBD1	TRBV7-2	TRBJ1-2	ASSSRDSYGYT
.	TRBV28	TRBJ1-2	ASSPEWGYGYT
.	TRBV21-1	TRBJ2-1	ASSKKGGTGLNEQF
.	TRBV9	TRBJ2-5	ASSERWEGEQY
.	TRBV5-5	TRBJ1-5	ASSLYPGEDQPQH
.	TRBV6-1	TRBJ1-5	ASTGLLVQPQH
TRBD2	TRBV5-1	TRBJ2-3	ASSLGLAGAGATQY
.	TRBV7-2	TRBJ1-1	ASSRQGAQNTEAF
.	TRBV29-1	TRBJ2-5	SVTLAGMETQY
TRBD1	TRBV19	TRBJ2-3	ASSTPGQGRADTQY
.	TRBV10-2	TRBJ1-1	ASRVGAPNTEAF
.	TRBV6-1	TRBJ1-3	ASSVSNNGNTIY
.	TRBV29-1	TRBJ2-3	SVLTGSTDTQY
.	TRBV5-1	TRBJ2-1	ASRGSIRVYNEQF
.	TRBV7-6	TRBJ1-1	ASSLGRSGQNTEAF